Listed below are T cell receptor beta chains from one sample, sequenced in a study of CD8+ T cells in alopecia areata. Clones were read by immunoSEQ multiplex PCR, and TCRdb kept only the in-frame ones, dropping some. The sample lists more than 95,000 clones, 35% to 40% occurring once. Sequencing was performed on CD4+ T cells sorted from blood. The receptors shown here come from a human donor with alopecia areata. The CDR3 runs from the conserved cysteine through the conserved F or W. The D gene is left open where the match is weak. Some rows have no size entry. The others give once, few or many, or a class for an expanded clone.

D,size,length,J,V,DNA,CDR3
-,few,13,TRBJ1-1,TRBV2,TGTGCCAGCATCCTCCGGTCAGGGTCTGAAGCTTTCTTT,CASILRSGSEAFF
TRBD1,-,14,TRBJ1-2,TRBV29-1,TGCAGCGTTGAAGACCGACAGGGGAGCTATGGCTACACCTTC,CSVEDRQGSYGYTF
-,few,15,TRBJ2-1,TRBV7-2,TGTGCCAGCAGCTCCTCCCTTCCCACTTACAATGAGCAGTTCTTC,CASSSSLPTYNEQFF
TRBD1,-,14,TRBJ2-1,TRBV7-9,TGTGCCAGCAGTTCAGGGGGCGCTTGGAATGAGCAGTTCTTC,CASSSGGAWNEQFF
TRBD2,few,15,TRBJ2-3,TRBV7-9,TGTGCCAGCAGCGGCGGCGGGAGGCGCACAGATACGCAGTATTTT,CASSGGGRRTDTQYF
-,few,14,TRBJ1-5,TRBV10-3,TGTGCCATCAGTGAGTCAGGGGGTAGTCAGCCCCAGCATTTT,CAISESGGSQPQHF
-,-,14,TRBJ2-1,TRBV15,TGTGCCACCAGCAGAGATCACATAGAACATGAGCAGTTCTTC,CATSRDHIEHEQFF
-,few,12,TRBJ2-3,TRBV2,TGTGCCAGCAGGCCCCCCTCAGATACGCAGTATTTT,CASRPPSDTQYF
TRBD2,few,14,TRBJ2-7,TRBV7-9,TGTGCCAGCAGCCCGCTAGCGGGAGGATACGAGCAGTACTTC,CASSPLAGGYEQYF
TRBD1,-,13,TRBJ2-7,TRBV30,TGTGCCTGTGCCAGGGGGCTGACCTCCGAGCAGTACTTC,CACARGLTSEQYF
TRBD1,-,16,TRBJ2-1,TRBV5-6,TGTGCCAGCAGCTCCTGGCGGGACAGGAGATACAATGAGCAGTTCTTC,CASSSWRDRRYNEQFF
-,-,12,TRBJ2-2,TRBV29-1,TGCAGCGTCGCAACAGGGTTCGGGGAGCTGTTTTTT,CSVATGFGELFF
TRBD2,few,16,TRBJ2-2,TRBV7-9,TGTGCCAGCAGCCCAACGGGAAGCGGGGGTACCGGGGAGCTGTTTTTT,CASSPTGSGGTGELFF
-,-,12,TRBJ2-3,TRBV29-1,TGCAGCGTTGAAGGGGGCCAAGATACGCAGTATTTT,CSVEGGQDTQYF
-,few,14,TRBJ2-3,TRBV7-9,TGTGCCAGCAGCTTAACTTCTAGCCCAGATACGCAGTATTTT,CASSLTSSPDTQYF
-,-,17,TRBJ2-5,TRBV27,TGTGCCAGCAGCCGAACCCTGCGACTAGGACATGGGGAGACCCAGTACTTC,CASSRTLRLGHGETQYF
-,-,12,TRBJ1-4,TRBV27,TGTGCCAGAGGGGCGAGGAACGAAAAACTGTTTTTT,CARGARNEKLFF
-,-,14,TRBJ2-5,TRBV29-1,TGCAGCGTTGAAGATTGGACAACTCAAGAGACCCAGTACTTC,CSVEDWTTQETQYF
-,-,14,TRBJ1-3,TRBV29-1,TGCAGCGTTGAAGAGGGGGCGGTTGGAAACACCATATATTTT,CSVEEGAVGNTIYF
-,-,11,TRBJ1-2,TRBV20-1,TGCAGTGCTCGGCGGCCCTATGGCTACACCTTC,CSARRPYGYTF